The 14 T cell receptor beta chains in this list originate from one sample, sequenced in a study of cytomegalovirus exposure and HLA in healthy donors. 13 Jbeta primers and 60 Vbeta primers were used for the PCR. TCRdb keeps only in-frame clones here, not all; method: immunoSEQ multiplex PCR. The sample shows roughly 100,000 clones, around 80% of them seen only once. Sequencing was performed on PBMCs. These receptors were collected from a man aged 40-49 years in good health and CMV-seropositive.

The rearrangement links TRBV7-9 to TRBJ2-7, with TRBD1 matching over 7 bases. The germline V gene encodes CDR1 SEHNR and CDR2 FQNEAQ (reference sequence). The V segment lost 4 bases and the J segment 5 bases; nucleotides outside the gene matches: 20. The length of the CDR3 is 18 residues. Here the CDR3 DNA reads TGTGCCAGCAGCTCAACGTCCTTGCTGCCCAGGGGGTCCCACGAGCAGTACTTC. It yields the protein CASSSTSLLPRGSHEQYF.

This chain connects TRBV7-3 to TRBJ2-2; 8 nucleotides align to TRBD2. V lost 2 bases to trimming and J lost 6 bases; unmatched junction nucleotides: 2. CDR1 is SGHTA, CDR2 FQGTGA, per germline. The CDR3 extends over 14 amino acids. The CDR3 DNA reads as TGTGCCAGCAGCTTAGTTAGCGGGGCCGGGGAGCTGTTTTTT. It is translated as CASSLVSGAGELFF.

This clone was detected only once. The chain carries TRBV6-1 and TRBJ2-5; tentatively, D is TRBD2 (5 bases). Deletions cut 6 bases from V and 5 bases from J, with 13 bases between. Germline V CDR1 and CDR2: MNHNS, SASEGT. This CDR3 is 13 amino acids long. The CDR3 sequence is CASRRSVGETQYF. In nucleotides, the CDR3 is TGTGCCAGCAGGCGTAGCGTCGGGGAGACCCAGTACTTC.

The chain is built from TRBV29-1 and TRBJ1-1; D may be TRBD1 (5 bases). The CDR3 is 13 residues long. Trimming took 7 bases from V and 1 from J, leaving 13 bases between them. Germline CDR1 reads SQVTM; CDR2 reads ANQGSEA. The CDR3 bases are TGCAGCGCCGTGGGGACTGGGAACACTGAAGCTTTCTTT. Protein sequence: CSAVGTGNTEAFF.

V gene TRBV7-9 combines with J gene TRBJ2-5; maybe TRBD1 (5 bases). CDR3 length equals 15 residues. Germline CDR1 and CDR2: SEHNR and FQNEAQ (reference sequence). With 0 bases removed from V and 3 bases from J, the gap between germline ends came to 11 bases. The CDR3 bases are TGTGCCAGCAGCTTAGCAAAGGGGTCGAAAGAGACCCAGTACTTC. Translated, it gives CASSLAKGSKETQYF. Filled out from reference TRBV7-9 and TRBJ2-5, the complete variable domain reads DTGVSQNPRHKITKRGQNVTFRCDPISEHNRLYWYRQTLGQGPEFLTYFQNEAQLEKSRLLSDRFSAERPKGSFSTLEIQRTEQGDSAMYLCASSLAKGSKETQYFGPGTRLLVL.

The chain couples TRBV7-9 to TRBJ2-1; tentative D call: TRBD2 (6 bases). CDR1 and CDR2 from the germline V gene are SEHNR and FQNEAQ (reference sequence). V was shortened by 1 base and J by 6 bases, with 10 bases between the two germline ends. The CDR3 totals 14 residues. CDR3 nucleotides: TGTGCCAGCAGCTTAGAAGGGCGGGGCAATGAGCAGTTCTTC. Protein product: CASSLEGRGNEQFF.

The chain carries TRBV19 and TRBJ1-4, with 7 bases identical to TRBD1. The CDR3 has 20 amino acids. V was pared by 3 bases and J by 7 bases, with 23 bases of the junction left unmatched. The V gene's germline CDR1 is LNHDA and CDR2 SQIVND (reference sequence). CDR3 coding DNA: TGTGCCAGTAGTATTCTCCGCGGGGGGAGATCCCCAGGGGGTGGTGAAAAACTGTTTTTT. This gives the protein CASSILRGGRSPGGGEKLFF.

This clone showed up just a few times. The chain has TRBV7-9 and TRBJ1-2; 9 nucleotides agree with TRBD1. The CDR3 consists of 14 residues. Germline CDR1 reads SEHNR; CDR2 reads FQNEAQ (reference sequence). V shed 5 bases, J shed 1 base, and the junction held 2 bases outside the gene matches. The CDR3 coding sequence is TGTGCCAGCAGCGGGACAGGGTATAACTATGGCTACACCTTC. This sequence encodes CASSGTGYNYGYTF.

About this clone: A junction boundary mismatches the germline segment, possibly from a read error. This rearrangement joins TRBV9 to TRBJ2-6, with 10 bases matching TRBD2. This CDR3 region has 19 residues. Germline lookup yields CDR1 SGDLS and CDR2 YYNGEE. The chain's CDR3 is CASSAGVGLAGAGANGLTF. The CDR3 coding sequence is TGTGCCAGCAGCGCGGGGGTGGGGCTAGCGGGAGCTGGGGCCAACGGCCTGACTTTC.

The chain couples TRBV7-3 to TRBJ1-1; D perhaps matches TRBD1 (5 bases). Germline CDR1 and CDR2: SGHTA and FQGTGA. Trimming removed 5 bases from V and 1 base from J, with 11 bases in between. The CDR3 covers 14 residues. This CDR3 is CASSEGRGNTEAFF. The CDR3 DNA reads as TGTGCCAGCAGCGAAGGGAGGGGGAACACTGAAGCTTTCTTT. Drawing the rest from reference TRBV7-3 and TRBJ1-1, the complete variable domain is GAGVSQTPSNKVTEKGKYVELRCDPISGHTALYWYRQSLGQGPEFLIYFQGTGAADDSGLPNDRFFAVRPEGSVSTLKIQRTERGDSAVYLCASSEGRGNTEAFFGQGTRLTVV.

This clone turned up a few times. The chain is built from TRBV5-1 and TRBJ2-2; 14 nucleotides line up with TRBD2. The CDR3 runs 18 residues. Unmatched junction bases numbered 6, after V lost 2 bases and J lost 3 bases. Per germline, CDR1 SGHRS and CDR2 YFSETQ. For the CDR3, the DNA is TGCGCCAGCAGCTTAGGACTAGCGGGAGGAAGCGACACCGGGGAGCTGTTTTTT. Its protein is CASSLGLAGGSDTGELFF.

The gene calls are TRBV10-1 and TRBJ2-7; 10 bases line up with TRBD2. The CDR3 is made up of 14 amino acids. The V gene's germline CDR1 is WNHNN and CDR2 SYGVQD (reference sequence). Germline trimming cut 5 bases from V and 2 bases from J; bases unmatched to any gene: 3. The CDR3 is CASSRTSGTYEQYF. CDR3 DNA: TGCGCCAGCAGTAGGACTAGCGGCACCTACGAGCAGTACTTC.

This sequence joins TRBV7-3 and TRBJ2-3, with 12 bases aligning to TRBD2. Trimming at V came to 2 bases and at J to 5 bases, leaving 11 bases not matched to a gene. The CDR3 spans 18 residues. Looked up from germline, CDR1 is SGHTA and CDR2 is FQGTGA. CDR3 sequence: CASSLVQASGGAQDTQYF. The CDR3 coding sequence is TGTGCCAGCAGCTTAGTTCAGGCTAGCGGGGGGGCCCAAGATACGCAGTATTTT.

The chain employs TRBV5-4 and TRBJ1-5, with 10 bases fitting TRBD1. This CDR3 has 14 residues. V lost 0 bases and J lost 7; bases outside the gene matches: 1. Germline V gene sequence: CDR1 SGHNT, CDR2 YYREEE (reference sequence). In nucleotides, the CDR3 is TGTGCCAGCAGCTTGGAGGGACAGGGGCAGCCCCAGCATTTT. Residues: CASSLEGQGQPQHF.